This is a list of T cell receptor beta chains from one sample in a study of T-cell reconstitution after alpha-beta-depleted transplantation in children. TCRdb passed the PCR reads through MiXCR, listing each CDR3 protein once. The sample gives about 610,000 distinct CDR3 sequences, about 10% of which show up once; 4% is in the top ten. The sequenced sample was PBMCs from the stem cell graft donor, obtained from the stem cell graft. These receptors all come from a human donor who donated a stem cell graft to a child with acute myeloid leukemia. CDR3s include the opening cysteine and the closing phenylalanine or tryptophan. D genes are given only for firm matches. Some rows mark clone size as missing; the rest say once, few, many or name a class of expanded clone.

v_call	j_call	d_call	clone_size	cdr3_nt	cdr3_aa
TRBV5-1	TRBJ2-1	TRBD2	few	TGCGCCAGCAGCTTGGTTACGGGACTAGGATACAATGAGCAGTTCTTC	CASSLVTGLGYNEQFF
TRBV20-1	TRBJ2-3	NA	many	TGCAGTGCTAGACCTCAAGGGTTCCAAGAGCCAGATACGCAGTATTTT	CSARPQGFQEPDTQYF
TRBV4-2	TRBJ2-5	TRBD2	few	TGTGCCAGCAGCCAAGGGCTAGCGGAGATGTACCAAGAGACCCAGTACTTC	CASSQGLAEMYQETQYF
TRBV29-1	TRBJ2-7	TRBD1	many	TGCAGCGCTGGTTACAGGGGTCTGACCTACGAGCAGTACTTC	CSAGYRGLTYEQYF
TRBV6-2/TRBV6-3	TRBJ2-7	NA	NA	TGTGCCAGCAGTTACCCCGGGGGGACAACCTACGAGCAGTACTTC	CASSYPGGTTYEQYF
TRBV20-1	TRBJ2-2	TRBD1	many	TGCAGTGCTAGAGACGCAGGGGGAGACGGGGAGCTGTTTTTT	CSARDAGGDGELFF
TRBV6-4	TRBJ1-2	TRBD1	NA	TGTGCCAGCAGCTACACAGGGGGCGAGGACTATGGCTACACCTTC	CASSYTGGEDYGYTF
TRBV7-3	TRBJ2-6	NA	few	TGTGCCAGCAGCTTAATAACCGGGGCCAACGTCCTGACTTTC	CASSLITGANVLTF
TRBV18	TRBJ2-7	NA	few	TGTGCCAGCTCACTTGCAGAGGGCAGGGACGAGCAGTACTTC	CASSLAEGRDEQYF
TRBV28	TRBJ2-7	NA	NA	TGTGCCAGCATCTCTCCCAGGGGAGCCTACGAGCAGTACTTC	CASISPRGAYEQYF
TRBV28	TRBJ2-7	TRBD1	many	TGTGCCAGCAGTCTCTCCGGGACAGGGGGTTTCTACGAGCAGTACTTC	CASSLSGTGGFYEQYF
TRBV20-1	TRBJ1-2	TRBD1	NA	TGCAGTGCGCCAGGGGGGATTACTGGCTACACCTTC	CSAPGGITGYTF
TRBV7-7	TRBJ2-2	NA	few	TGTGCTGTCAAGATTCGTGGGGCGGTCACCGGGGAGCTGTTTTTT	CAVKIRGAVTGELFF
TRBV20-1	TRBJ2-1	NA	few	TGCAGTGCTAGAGAATGGCGGGATAGGAATGAGCAGTTCTTC	CSAREWRDRNEQFF
TRBV7-8	TRBJ2-3	TRBD2	NA	TGTGCCAGCAGCCGCGGATGGGGGGGGGCAGATACGCAGTATTTT	CASSRGWGGADTQYF
TRBV3-1	TRBJ1-3	NA	NA	TGTGCCAGCAGCCACGGGACTGGAAACACCATATATTTT	CASSHGTGNTIYF
TRBV5-1	TRBJ1-1	NA	few	TGCGCCAGCAGCTTGGAACAGCCGAACACTGAAGCTTTCTTT	CASSLEQPNTEAFF